These 17 T cell receptor beta chains originate from one sample sequenced in a study of shared clonotypes between healthy human individuals. Using immunoSEQ multiplex PCR, the repertoire was profiled, and TCRdb retains in-frame clones only, with some absent. The sample gives about 2.1 million clones, over 85% of which show up once; around 1.7% is in the top ten. Terminally differentiated effector memory CD45RA+ cells were excluded by CCR7 positive selection of CD45RO-negative cells. Sequenced: naive CD8+ T cells from PBMCs. The receptor set was obtained from a man aged 18 to 30 in good health. Some clones in this sample may be carry-over from other donors' samples.

The chain joins TRBV7-2 to TRBJ2-1, with 8 positions matching TRBD2. Looked up from germline, CDR1 is SGHTA and CDR2 is FQGNSA. V lost 3 bases, J lost 8 bases, and 15 bases stayed unmatched. The CDR3 contains 17 residues. CDR3 in amino acids: CASSFVGLVRPEDEQFF. The CDR3 bases are TGTGCCAGCAGCTTTGTGGGACTAGTTAGGCCCGAGGATGAGCAGTTCTTC.

This chain joins TRBV4-3 and TRBJ2-7; 7 bases are a match to TRBD2. This CDR3 is 15 amino acids long. The junction had 6 bases not matched to a gene; V was cut back by 1 base and J by 3 bases. Germline lookup yields CDR1 LGHNA and CDR2 YSLEER. In DNA, the CDR3 is TGCGCCAGCAGCCAAGTCTCTAGCGGAGGCTACGAGCAGTACTTC. It translates to CASSQVSSGGYEQYF.

J is TRBJ2-7 and V is TRBV25-1, with D maybe TRBD2 (6 bases). The V gene lost 1 base and the J gene lost 4 bases, with 11 bases spanning the gap. CDR3 length equals 14 residues. CDR1 is MGHDK, CDR2 SYGVNS, per germline. CDR3 in DNA: TGTGCCAGCAGTGAATCCGGGAGCGAATACGAGCAGTACTTC. Amino acids: CASSESGSEYEQYF.

With respect to this clone: The sample has other DNA sequences that encode this CDR3 too. The V gene is TRBV27, the J gene TRBJ2-3; 13 nucleotides agree with TRBD2. This CDR3 region has 15 residues. From germline, CDR1 is MNHEY and CDR2 SMNVEV (reference sequence). Germline trimming cut 6 bases from V and 4 bases from J; bases unmatched to any gene: 4. Here the CDR3 DNA reads TGTGCCAGCAGCCTTGGACTAGCGGGAGCAGATACGCAGTATTTT. Translating gives CASSLGLAGADTQYF.

As to this clone: Other DNA sequences in the same sample also yield this CDR3. V usage is TRBV5-1 and J usage is TRBJ2-7; 8 nucleotides match TRBD2. CDR3 length equals 14 residues. Germline V gives CDR1 SGHRS, CDR2 YFSETQ. J gave up 1 base and V 0 bases, and 0 bases lay outside the gene matches. DNA for the CDR3: TGCGCCAGCAGCTTGGCTAGCGGGTCCTACGAGCAGTACTTC. Amino acids: CASSLASGSYEQYF.

This chain uses TRBV11-1 with TRBJ2-5; 9 bases map to TRBD1. Germline loops: CDR1 SGHAT, CDR2 FQDESV (reference sequence). The V segment lost 8 bases and the J segment 0 bases; nucleotides outside the gene matches: 1. This CDR3 is built from 13 residues. CDR3 region: CASGTGNQETQYF. The CDR3 bases are TGTGCCAGCGGGACAGGGAACCAAGAGACCCAGTACTTC.

The J gene is TRBJ2-7, the V gene TRBV28; 9 nucleotides agree with TRBD2. The V and J ends lost 2 bases and 3 bases, in that order; junction bases with no gene match: 2. CDR1 MDHEN and CDR2 SYDVKM come from the germline V gene. CDR3 length: 14 residues. This CDR3 is CASSLVRGGYEQYF. The DNA for the CDR3 is TGTGCCAGCAGTTTAGTGCGGGGGGGCTACGAGCAGTACTTC.

The V gene is TRBV15, the J gene TRBJ2-1; a possible D gene is TRBD2 (6 bases). CDR3 size: 15 residues. Looked up from germline, CDR1 is LNHNV and CDR2 is YYDKDF (reference sequence). Trimming pared 4 bases from V and 4 bases from J, leaving 14 bases between. As DNA, the CDR3 is TGTGCCACCAGCAAGTATCAGGAGGGTTACAATGAGCAGTTCTTC. This codes for CATSKYQEGYNEQFF.

This sequence joins TRBV6-5 and TRBJ2-5; 7 nucleotides match TRBD1. The J call may be mistaken, given a closer DNA end match to TRBJ2-7. Germline loops: CDR1 MNHEY, CDR2 SVGAGI. The CDR3 is 13 amino acids. CDR3 loop: CASSLTGPYEQYF. Here the CDR3 DNA reads TGTGCCAGCAGTTTGACAGGGCCCTACGAGCAGTACTTC.

The rearrangement links TRBV19 to TRBJ1-4; D is unclear. Germline lookup yields CDR1 LNHDA and CDR2 SQIVND (reference sequence). The CDR3 is 16 amino acids. Trimming removed 5 bases from V and 5 bases from J, with 18 bases in between. The CDR3 region has the DNA TGTGCCAGTAGTCCGAATATGCTCCCCCTGAATGAAAAACTGTTTTTT. Translating gives CASSPNMLPLNEKLFF. The full variable domain, in which reference TRBV19 and TRBJ1-4 provide the parts outside the CDR3, is DGGITQSPKYLFRKEGQNVTLSCEQNLNHDAMYWYRQDPGQGLRLIYYSQIVNDFQKGDIAEGYSVSREKKESFPLTVTSAQKNPTAFYLCASSPNMLPLNEKLFFGSGTQLSVL.

The CDR3 DNA sequence: TGTGCCAGCAGTGCACGGCCACTCTCCTACGAGCAGTACTTC. The encoded protein is CASSARPLSYEQYF. The chain links TRBV6-1 to TRBJ2-7; D remains ambiguous. The V gene's germline CDR1 is MNHNS and CDR2 SASEGT. Trimming removed 4 bases at V and 0 bases at J, with 10 bases between. The CDR3 consists of 14 residues.

This clone appeared a single time. This sequence joins TRBV9 and TRBJ1-1; TRBD1 matches at 8 bases. Germline V CDR1 and CDR2: SGDLS, YYNGEE. This CDR3 has 17 amino acids. V trimming: 0 bases; J trimming: 6 bases; junction bases outside the gene matches: 13. This CDR3 is CASSVAGSRTGGAEAFF. CDR3 bases: TGTGCCAGCAGCGTAGCGGGGAGCAGAACAGGGGGGGCTGAAGCTTTCTTT.

The V and J genes are TRBV28 and TRBJ1-2, with D unclear. Per germline, CDR1 MDHEN and CDR2 SYDVKM. Trimming removed 3 bases at V and 1 base at J, with 12 bases between. The CDR3 is 15 residues long. DNA for the CDR3: TGTGCCAGCAGTTTGAGCAGGATCCTTAACTATGGCTACACCTTC. Translated, it gives CASSLSRILNYGYTF.

The chain carries TRBV27 and TRBJ2-1; 12 bases map to TRBD2. In germline, CDR1 is MNHEY, CDR2 SMNVEV (reference sequence). This CDR3 is built from 15 residues. The junction had 3 bases not matched to a gene; V was cut back by 5 bases and J by 4 bases. The CDR3: CASSGGLAGYNEQFF. CDR3 coding DNA: TGTGCCAGCAGTGGAGGACTAGCGGGGTACAATGAGCAGTTCTTC.

The rearrangement links TRBV4-2 to TRBJ2-3; no definite D call. The CDR3 sequence is 16 residues long. Trimming shortened V by 1 base and J by 0 bases, and 11 bases separated the two germline ends. Germline-derived CDR1 and CDR2 are LGHNA and YNFKEQ. The CDR3: CASSQVKDSSTDTQYF. CDR3 nucleotide sequence: TGTGCCAGCAGCCAAGTAAAGGATTCTAGCACAGATACGCAGTATTTT.

V and J are TRBV6-5 and TRBJ2-7, with 10 bases lining up with TRBD2. Germline-derived CDR1 and CDR2 are MNHEY and SVGAGI. The ends lost 5 bases at V and 2 bases at J; junction bases unmatched: 3. The CDR3 has 14 amino acids. In DNA, the CDR3 is TGTGCCAGCAGTCATCTAGCGGGGGCCTACGAGCAGTACTTC. The encoded protein is CASSHLAGAYEQYF.

V gene TRBV28 combines with J gene TRBJ2-7; TRBD1 is a possible D gene (5 bases). V lost 7 bases and J lost 1, with 11 bases in between. The V gene's germline CDR1 is MDHEN and CDR2 SYDVKM. The CDR3 is 13 residues long. DNA of the CDR3: TGTGCCAGCACCTGGGGCGGATCCTACGAGCAGTACTTC. Encoded protein: CASTWGGSYEQYF.